This T cell receptor (beta chain) was sequenced during a study of metastatic and nonmetastatic thyroid tumors. No patient had received any treatment before thyroid surgery. The germline CDR1 and CDR2 sequences are SGDLS and YYNGEE. CDR3 length: 13 amino acids. Trimming pared 4 bases from V and 6 bases from J, leaving 13 bases between. TCRdb recomputed clones from the PCR reads via MiXCR. The sample contains approximately 25,000 clones, 13% of which appear only once. This rearrangement joins TRBV9 to TRBJ1-1; no firm D call. This TCR derives from a female donor with papillary thyroid cancer or a benign thyroid nodule (not recorded which). Some clones in this sample may be carry-over from other donors' samples. The source material was blood. CDR3 sequence (DNA): TGTGCCAGCAGCCCCAAGATTGGCTCTGAAGCTTTCTTT. It is translated as CASSPKIGSEAFF. Looking up the rest from reference TRBV9 and TRBJ1-1 gives the full variable domain: DSGVTQTPKHLITATGQRVTLRCSPRSGDLSVYWYQQSLDQGLQFLIQYYNGEERAKGNILERFSAQQFPDLHSELNLSSLELGDSALYFCASSPKIGSEAFFGQGTRLTVV.